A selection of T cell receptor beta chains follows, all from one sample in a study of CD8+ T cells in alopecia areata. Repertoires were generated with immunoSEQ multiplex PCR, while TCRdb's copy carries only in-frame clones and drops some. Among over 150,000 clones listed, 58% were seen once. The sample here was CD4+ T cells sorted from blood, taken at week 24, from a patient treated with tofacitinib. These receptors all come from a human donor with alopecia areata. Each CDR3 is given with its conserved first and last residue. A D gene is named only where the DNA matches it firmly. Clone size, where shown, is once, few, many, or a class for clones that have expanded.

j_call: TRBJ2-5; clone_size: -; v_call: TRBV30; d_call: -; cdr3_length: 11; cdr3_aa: CASTGKETQYF; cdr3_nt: TGTGCCTCCACAGGGAAAGAGACCCAGTACTTC
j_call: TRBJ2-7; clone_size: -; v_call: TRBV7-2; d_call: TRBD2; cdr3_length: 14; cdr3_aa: CANSPSGRYYEQYF; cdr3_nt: TGTGCCAACAGCCCAAGCGGGAGATACTACGAGCAGTACTTC
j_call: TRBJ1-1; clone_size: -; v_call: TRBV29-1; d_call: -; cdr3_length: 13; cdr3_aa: CSAMTDMNTEAFF; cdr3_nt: TGCAGCGCCATGACGGACATGAACACTGAAGCTTTCTTT
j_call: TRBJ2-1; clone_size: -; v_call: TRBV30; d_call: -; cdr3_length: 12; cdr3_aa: CAWSVSAGGQFF; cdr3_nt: TGTGCCTGGAGTGTCTCTGCCGGCGGGCAGTTCTTC
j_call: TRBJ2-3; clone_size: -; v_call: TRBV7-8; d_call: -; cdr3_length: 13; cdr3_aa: CASSQSRGDTQYF; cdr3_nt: TGTGCCAGCAGCCAAAGCAGGGGCGATACGCAGTATTTT
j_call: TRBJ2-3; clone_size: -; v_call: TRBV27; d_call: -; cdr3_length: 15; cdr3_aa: CASSLSTPAQDTQYF; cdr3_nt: TGTGCCAGCAGTTTATCAACCCCCGCCCAAGATACGCAGTATTTT
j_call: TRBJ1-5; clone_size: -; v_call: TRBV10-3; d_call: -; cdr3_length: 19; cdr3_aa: CAISGTPVAPSGGNQPQHF; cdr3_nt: TGTGCCATCTCAGGAACTCCAGTTGCCCCCTCAGGGGGCAATCAGCCCCAGCATTTT
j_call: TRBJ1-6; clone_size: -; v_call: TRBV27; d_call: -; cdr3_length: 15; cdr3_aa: CASSAEGGGLAALHF; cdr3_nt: TGTGCCAGCAGTGCCGAAGGAGGGGGACTGGCGGCCCTCCACTTT
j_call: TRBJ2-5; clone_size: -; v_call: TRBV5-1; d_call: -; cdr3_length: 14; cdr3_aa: CASSPGIQGETQYF; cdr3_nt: TGCGCCAGCAGCCCGGGAATCCAGGGGGAGACCCAGTACTTC
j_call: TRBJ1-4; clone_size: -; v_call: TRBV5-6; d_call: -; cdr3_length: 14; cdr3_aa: CASSFASTNEKLFF; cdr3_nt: TGTGCCAGCAGCTTTGCGTCAACTAATGAAAAACTGTTTTTT
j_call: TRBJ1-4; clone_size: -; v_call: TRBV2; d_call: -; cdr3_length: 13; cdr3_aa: CASSETGGEKLFF; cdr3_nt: TGTGCCAGCAGTGAAACGGGAGGAGAAAAACTGTTTTTT
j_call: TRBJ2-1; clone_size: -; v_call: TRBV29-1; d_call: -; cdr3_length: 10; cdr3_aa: CSVGGNEQFF; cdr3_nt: TGCAGCGTTGGGGGTAATGAGCAGTTCTTC
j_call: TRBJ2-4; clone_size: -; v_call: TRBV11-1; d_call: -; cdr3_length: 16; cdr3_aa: CASSQGDILAKNIQYF; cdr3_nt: TGTGCCAGCAGCCAAGGCGACATACTAGCCAAAAACATTCAGTACTTC
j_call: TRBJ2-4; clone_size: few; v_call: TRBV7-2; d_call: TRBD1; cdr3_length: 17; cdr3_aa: CASSLAVGQGVKNIQYF; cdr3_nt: TGTGCCAGCAGCTTAGCGGTCGGACAGGGTGTAAAGAACATTCAGTACTTC
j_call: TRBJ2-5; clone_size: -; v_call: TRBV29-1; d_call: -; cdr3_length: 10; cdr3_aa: CSVVVETQYF; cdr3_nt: TGCAGCGTTGTGGTTGAGACCCAGTACTTC
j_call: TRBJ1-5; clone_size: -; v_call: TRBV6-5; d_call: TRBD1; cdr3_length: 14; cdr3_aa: CASSAGTVNQPQHF; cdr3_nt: TGTGCCAGCAGCGCGGGGACAGTGAATCAGCCCCAGCATTTT
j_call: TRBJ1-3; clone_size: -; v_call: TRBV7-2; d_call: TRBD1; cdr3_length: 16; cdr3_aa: CASSIHLGGTGNTIYF; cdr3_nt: TGTGCCAGCAGCATACACCTAGGGGGCACTGGAAACACCATATATTTT
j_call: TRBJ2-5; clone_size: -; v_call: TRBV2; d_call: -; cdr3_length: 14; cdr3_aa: CASSVGRGQETQYF; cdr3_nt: TGTGCCAGCAGTGTGGGACGGGGGCAAGAGACCCAGTACTTC
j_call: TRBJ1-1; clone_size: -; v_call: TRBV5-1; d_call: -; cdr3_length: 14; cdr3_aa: CASSLEISNTEAFF; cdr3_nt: TGCGCCAGCAGCTTGGAGATATCGAACACTGAAGCTTTCTTT
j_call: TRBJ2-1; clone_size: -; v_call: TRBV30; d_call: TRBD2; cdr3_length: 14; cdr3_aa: CAWNSGRPDNEQFF; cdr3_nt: TGTGCCTGGAATAGCGGGAGGCCTGACAATGAGCAGTTCTTC
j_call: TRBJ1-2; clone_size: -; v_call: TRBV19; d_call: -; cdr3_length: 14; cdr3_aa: CASSIGEKIYGYTF; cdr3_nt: TGTGCCAGTAGTATAGGGGAGAAGATCTATGGCTACACCTTC
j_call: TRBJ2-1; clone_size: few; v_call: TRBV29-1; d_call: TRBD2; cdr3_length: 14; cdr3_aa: CSVEVAGGYNEQFF; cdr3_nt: TGCAGCGTTGAGGTAGCGGGGGGGTACAATGAGCAGTTCTTC
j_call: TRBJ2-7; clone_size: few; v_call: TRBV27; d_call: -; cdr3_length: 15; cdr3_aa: CASSRSWSGESEQYF; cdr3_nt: TGTGCCAGCAGTCGTAGTTGGTCAGGGGAGAGCGAGCAGTACTTC
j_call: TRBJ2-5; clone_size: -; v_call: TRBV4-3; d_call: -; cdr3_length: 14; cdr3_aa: CASSQELRRETQYF; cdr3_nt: TGCGCCAGCAGCCAAGAATTACGGCGGGAGACCCAGTACTTC
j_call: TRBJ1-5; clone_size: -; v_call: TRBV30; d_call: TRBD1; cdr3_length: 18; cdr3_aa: CAWSKILVTGGFNQPQHF; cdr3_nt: TGTGCCTGGAGTAAAATCCTAGTGACAGGGGGCTTCAATCAGCCCCAGCATTTT
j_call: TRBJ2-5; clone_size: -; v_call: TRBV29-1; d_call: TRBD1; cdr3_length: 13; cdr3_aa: CSVGQGSQETQYF; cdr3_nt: TGCAGCGTTGGACAGGGGAGCCAAGAGACCCAGTACTTC
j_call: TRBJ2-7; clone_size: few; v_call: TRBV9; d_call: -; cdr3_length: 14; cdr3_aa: CASSVAPNDYEQYF; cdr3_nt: TGTGCCAGCAGCGTAGCTCCGAACGACTACGAGCAGTACTTC
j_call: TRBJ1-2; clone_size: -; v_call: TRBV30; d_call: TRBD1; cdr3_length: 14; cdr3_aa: CAWSVRTGSYGYTF; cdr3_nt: TGTGCCTGGAGTGTTCGGACAGGGAGCTATGGCTACACCTTC
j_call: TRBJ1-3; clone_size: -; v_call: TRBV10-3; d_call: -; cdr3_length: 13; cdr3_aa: CATSGAGIGTIYF; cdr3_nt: TGTGCCACCAGTGGGGCGGGTATTGGCACCATATATTTT
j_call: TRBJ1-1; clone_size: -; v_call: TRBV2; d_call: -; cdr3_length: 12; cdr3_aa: CASSVQGTEAFF; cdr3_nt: TGTGCCAGCAGTGTTCAAGGCACTGAAGCTTTCTTT